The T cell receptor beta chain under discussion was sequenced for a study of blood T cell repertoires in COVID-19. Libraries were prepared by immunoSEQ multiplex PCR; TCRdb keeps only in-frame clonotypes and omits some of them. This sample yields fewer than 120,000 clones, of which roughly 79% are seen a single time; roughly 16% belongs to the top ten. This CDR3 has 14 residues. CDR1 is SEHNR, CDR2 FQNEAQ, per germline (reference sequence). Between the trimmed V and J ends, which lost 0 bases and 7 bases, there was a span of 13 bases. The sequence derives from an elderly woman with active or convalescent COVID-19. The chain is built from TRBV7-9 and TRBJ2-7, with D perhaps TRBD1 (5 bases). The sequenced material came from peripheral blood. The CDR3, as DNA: TGTGCCAGCAGCTTAGCTGTTAGCCCAGGGGAGCAGTACTTC. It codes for CASSLAVSPGEQYF.